The clone carrying this T cell receptor beta chain was picked up a small number of times. The target antigen is unknown. Researchers isolated at least 7 million PBMCs per sample. The CDR3 has 14 residues. CDR1 SGDLS and CDR2 YYNGEE come from the germline V gene. J gave up 4 bases and V 5 bases, and 6 bases lay outside the gene matches. Primed by a sample-barcoded 5' primer and a J-beta primer mix, a second PCR proceeded for roughly 6 to 12 cycles. TCRdb reprocessed the 5' RACE reads with MiXCR, giving one entry per CDR3 protein. The sample includes 1.5 million to 2 million distinct CDR3 sequences, roughly 32% of them seen just once. The source of the sample is a study of blood T cells in healthy people across ages. About the research overall: Template-switching capture recovered about one barcoded beta molecule per two T cells. Study conclusions and caveats: Getting older went along with TCR beta diversity per million T cells dropping roughly linearly. Possibly, changes in expanded clonotypes were confounded because donor CMV status was unknown.

This clonotype was sampled from a woman in her 30s in good health. Sequenced sample: blood. The V gene is TRBV9, the J gene TRBJ2-7, with TRBD2 identical over 10 bases. The CDR3 nucleotides read TGTGCCAGCAGTCCTAGCGGGGGAAAATACGAGCAGTACTTC. Translation gives CASSPSGGKYEQYF.